This entry features one TCR beta chain sequence. Here immunoSEQ multiplex PCR was the method, and the copy in TCRdb shows in-frame clones only, minus some. The sample contains 40,000 or so clones, 86% of which appear only once. Treatment given: randomized to nivolumab then ipilimumab (arm A) or the reverse (arm B). DNA-damaging chemotherapy had not been given to any patient beforehand. Live CD3+CD8+ CD19− CD56− cells were sorted from PBMCs. V was pared by 2 bases and J by 3 bases, with 6 bases of the junction left unmatched. The CDR3 spans 15 residues. Germline values: CDR1 SNHLY, CDR2 FYNNEI. This sample is drawn from a study of sequential checkpoint blockade in melanoma. Study-wide background: Randomization was 1:1 between first-line nivolumab→ipilimumab and ipilimumab→nivolumab.

This chain uses TRBV2 with TRBJ2-7; TRBD2 matches at 8 bases. The clonotype was recovered from a human donor with melanoma. The sample here was CD8+ T cells sorted from blood (inferred from file names), taken from a patient given nivolumab and ipilimumab in sequence. DNA for the CDR3: TGTGCCAGCAGTGAACGAACTAGCGGATACTACGAGCAGTACTTC. Translating gives CASSERTSGYYEQYF.